The clone carrying this T cell receptor beta chain was seen many times. Antigen: not known. TCRdb fed the reads into MiXCR, producing one record per CDR3 protein. The data contain roughly 630,000 distinct CDR3 sequences, more than 20% of them singletons. The data belong to a study of T cell repertoires in cytomegalovirus infection. The overall study: CMV infection together with matching HLA type was indicated by public TCR beta signatures. Findings and caveats of the study: Dominating the ex vivo response were HLA-C-restricted CMV-specific TCR beta clonotypes. Summed public TCR beta family frequency identified CMV carriers bearing the relevant HLA.

The V gene end was trimmed by 6 bases and the J gene end by 5 bases; junction bases not matched to a gene: 6. Germline CDR1 is MNHEY and CDR2 is SVGAGI. The CDR3 length is 14 residues. This chain uses TRBV6-5 with TRBJ2-2, with TRBD1 matching 7 bases. This receptor was taken from a human donor in good health (CMV status not recorded). Some clones in this sample may be carry-over from other donors' samples. Sequencing was carried out using CD8+ T cells from PBMCs. CDR3 residues: CASSYRGGTGELFF. The DNA for the CDR3 is TGTGCCAGCAGCTACAGGGGCGGAACCGGGGAGCTGTTTTTT.